This is a list of T cell receptor beta chains from one sample in a study of blood T cell repertoires in COVID-19. The protocol was immunoSEQ multiplex PCR, while the TCRdb copy is restricted to in-frame clones and leaves out a portion. The sample contains 220,000 or so clones, 84% of which appear only once. Sequencing was carried out using peripheral blood. The receptor source for this set is a woman aged 55 to 70 who had recovered from COVID-19. CDR3s include the opening cysteine and the closing phenylalanine or tryptophan. The D gene is left open where the match is weak. Expanded clones get a size class; other rows say once, few or many, or leave the size out.

TRBV6-6,.,15,TRBJ1-6,.,CASSYSAGGNSPLHF,TGTGCCAGCAGTTACTCAGCGGGAGGCAATTCACCCCTCCACTTT
TRBV4-1,many,18,TRBJ1-1,.,CASSQAGLVGQGYTEAFF,TGCGCCAGCAGCCAAGCAGGGCTAGTTGGGCAGGGATACACTGAAGCTTTCTTT
TRBV5-1,.,13,TRBJ2-3,.,CASTRQGLDTQYF,TGCGCCAGCACCAGACAGGGACTAGATACGCAGTATTTT
TRBV11-3,.,14,TRBJ2-2,TRBD1,CASSLGQGNGELFF,TGTGCCAGCAGCTTAGGACAGGGCAACGGGGAGCTGTTTTTT
TRBV15,.,13,TRBJ1-1,TRBD1,CATSPRTGPEAFF,TGTGCCACCAGCCCCCGGACAGGGCCTGAAGCTTTCTTT
TRBV30,.,12,TRBJ2-7,TRBD1,CAWKGQGYEQYF,TGTGCCTGGAAGGGACAGGGCTACGAGCAGTACTTC
TRBV12-5,few,12,TRBJ1-1,.,CASGTRGTEAFF,TGTGCTAGTGGGACCAGGGGCACTGAAGCTTTCTTT
TRBV5-4,.,14,TRBJ2-7,TRBD1,CASSPDRGSYEQYF,TGTGCCAGCAGCCCGGACAGGGGATCCTACGAGCAGTACTTC
TRBV2,.,12,TRBJ1-1,.,CASSGGGGEAFF,TGTGCCAGCAGTGGGGGCGGCGGTGAAGCTTTCTTT
TRBV5-1,.,13,TRBJ2-2,TRBD2,CASSGRDTGELFF,TGCGCCAGCAGCGGGAGGGACACCGGGGAGCTGTTTTTT
TRBV28,.,15,TRBJ2-3,.,CASNSDRRGADTQYF,TGTGCCAGCAATTCAGATCGCAGGGGGGCAGATACGCAGTATTTT
TRBV18,.,15,TRBJ1-1,.,CASSPATNMNTEAFF,TGTGCCAGCTCACCGGCGACAAATATGAACACTGAAGCTTTCTTT
TRBV5-1,once,16,TRBJ2-5,.,CASSLDLRGASETQYF,TGCGCCAGCAGCTTGGATCTCCGGGGGGCATCAGAGACCCAGTACTTC
TRBV27,.,15,TRBJ1-4,TRBD1,CASSLSGTANEKLFF,TGTGCCAGCAGTTTATCGGGGACAGCTAATGAAAAACTGTTTTTT
TRBV4-1,.,15,TRBJ1-2,.,CASSETPRANYGYTF,TGCGCCAGCAGTGAAACCCCCAGGGCTAACTATGGCTACACCTTC
TRBV5-6,.,13,TRBJ1-5,.,CASSQQAGEPQHF,TGTGCCAGCAGCCAACAGGCGGGGGAGCCCCAGCATTTT
TRBV30,.,13,TRBJ1-3,.,CAWSQAAGNTIYF,TGTGCCTGGAGTCAGGCCGCTGGAAACACCATATATTTT
TRBV9,.,15,TRBJ1-2,.,CASSVADSPNYGYTF,TGTGCCAGCAGCGTGGCCGACAGCCCTAACTATGGCTACACCTTC
TRBV5-4,.,15,TRBJ1-2,TRBD1,CASSWGGQGIVGYTF,TGTGCCAGCAGCTGGGGTGGACAGGGGATTGTTGGCTACACCTTC
TRBV15,.,15,TRBJ1-4,.,CATSRGGGEREKLFF,TGTGCCACCAGCAGAGGAGGGGGTGAGCGTGAAAAACTGTTTTTT
TRBV7-2,.,13,TRBJ2-1,.,CASSPNGYNEQFF,TGTGCCAGCAGCCCGAACGGGTACAATGAGCAGTTCTTC
TRBV3-1/TRBV3-2,.,14,TRBJ2-1,TRBD1,CASSPRTGGNEQFF,TGTGCCAGCAGCCCCCGGACAGGGGGTAATGAGCAGTTCTTC
TRBV4-1,.,15,TRBJ1-2,.,CASSPLGPRRYGYTF,TGCGCCAGCTCTCCACTGGGGCCGCGACGGTATGGCTACACCTTC
TRBV6-5,.,12,TRBJ2-5,.,CASTPEDETQYF,TGTGCCAGTACTCCGGAGGACGAGACCCAGTACTTC
TRBV7-2,.,13,TRBJ1-5,.,CASSYDSYQPQHF,TGTGCCAGCAGCTACGACAGCTATCAGCCCCAGCATTTT
TRBV7-9,.,16,TRBJ2-7,.,CASSPIEGVGPYEQYF,TGTGCCAGCAGCCCGATCGAGGGTGTAGGTCCCTACGAGCAGTACTTC
TRBV6-1,.,15,TRBJ1-5,.,CASSERGGRVQPQHF,TGTGCCAGCAGTGAACGGGGGGGCAGGGTTCAGCCCCAGCATTTT
TRBV7-2,.,13,TRBJ2-1,.,CASSLTRANEQFF,TGTGCCAGCAGCTTAACCCGAGCTAATGAGCAGTTCTTC
TRBV2,once,15,TRBJ2-3,TRBD1,CASKGQGASTDTQYF,TGTGCCAGCAAGGGGCAGGGGGCCAGCACAGATACGCAGTATTTT
TRBV30,.,16,TRBJ1-5,.,CAWGPPQTYSNQPQHF,TGTGCCTGGGGCCCCCCCCAAACATATAGCAATCAGCCCCAGCATTTT
TRBV4-1,.,16,TRBJ2-1,.,CASSQVDLVTYREQFF,TGCGCCAGCAGCCAGGTGGATCTAGTTACGTACAGGGAGCAGTTCTTC
TRBV7-7,.,14,TRBJ2-5,TRBD1,CASSPQDRGQTQYF,TGTGCTAGCAGCCCGCAGGACAGGGGCCAGACCCAGTACTTC
TRBV21-1,few,14,TRBJ1-1,.,CASSGRTANTEAFF,TGTGCCAGCAGCGGACGGACAGCGAACACTGAAGCTTTCTTT
TRBV6-5,.,14,TRBJ1-2,.,CASSYSRQGVGYTF,TGTGCCAGCAGTTACTCGAGGCAGGGCGTCGGCTACACCTTC
TRBV6-1,.,13,TRBJ1-2,.,CASSESGLMSYTF,TGTGCCAGCAGTGAATCAGGGTTAATGAGCTACACCTTC
TRBV2,.,12,TRBJ1-2,.,CASGGRDYGYTF,TGTGCCAGCGGTGGCAGGGACTATGGCTACACCTTC
TRBV6-4,.,15,TRBJ2-1,TRBD2,CASSGSGGAPNEQFF,TGTGCCAGCAGTGGTAGCGGGGGGGCCCCCAATGAGCAGTTCTTC
TRBV30,.,13,TRBJ1-2,TRBD1,CAWSEDRDVGYTF,TGTGCCTGGAGCGAGGACAGGGACGTTGGCTACACCTTC
TRBV5-5,.,15,TRBJ2-7,TRBD1,CASSLGAGQGYEQYF,TGTGCCAGCAGCTTGGGTGCGGGACAGGGGTACGAGCAGTACTTC
TRBV4-2,.,17,TRBJ2-6,TRBD2,CASSPLSQGGRANVLTF,TGTGCCAGCAGCCCCCTCTCCCAGGGAGGGAGGGCCAACGTCCTGACTTTC
TRBV5-1,.,14,TRBJ1-1,.,CASSPRGGLAEAFF,TGCGCCAGCAGCCCTCGTGGAGGGTTGGCTGAAGCTTTCTTT
TRBV5-4,once,16,TRBJ1-2,.,CASSLSRGIPFYRYTF,TGTGCCAGCAGCTTATCTCGGGGAATTCCATTCTATCGCTACACCTTC
TRBV5-5,.,15,TRBJ2-2,.,CASSSLAGNTGELFF,TGTGCCAGCAGCAGCCTCGCGGGGAACACCGGGGAGCTGTTTTTT
TRBV30,.,14,TRBJ2-7,.,CAWSRGGPTDGQYF,TGTGCCTGGAGCCGTGGAGGCCCGACGGACGGACAGTACTTC